Many counts were recorded for the clone carrying this T cell receptor (beta chain). The data are from a study of type 1 regulatory T cells. For the study at large: An in vitro protocol generated T-allo10, a Tr1-enriched, alloantigen-specific CD4 T cell product.

The CDR3 consists of 13 residues. CDR1 and CDR2 from the germline V gene are SQVTM and ANQGSEA. The V end was cut by 5 bases, the J end by 6 bases, with 14 bases between. TCRdb passed the reads through MiXCR, listing each CDR3 protein once. The sample holds about 18,000 distinct CDR3 sequences, 10% seen once. Input material: CD4+ T cells, either the whole sample or a sorted fraction (not recorded which). The chain couples TRBV29-1 to TRBJ1-5; no clear D. The TCR was taken from a human donor in good health. The CDR3 loop is CSVYLQIGQPQHF. The CDR3 coding sequence is TGCAGCGTTTATCTACAGATCGGTCAGCCCCAGCATTTT.